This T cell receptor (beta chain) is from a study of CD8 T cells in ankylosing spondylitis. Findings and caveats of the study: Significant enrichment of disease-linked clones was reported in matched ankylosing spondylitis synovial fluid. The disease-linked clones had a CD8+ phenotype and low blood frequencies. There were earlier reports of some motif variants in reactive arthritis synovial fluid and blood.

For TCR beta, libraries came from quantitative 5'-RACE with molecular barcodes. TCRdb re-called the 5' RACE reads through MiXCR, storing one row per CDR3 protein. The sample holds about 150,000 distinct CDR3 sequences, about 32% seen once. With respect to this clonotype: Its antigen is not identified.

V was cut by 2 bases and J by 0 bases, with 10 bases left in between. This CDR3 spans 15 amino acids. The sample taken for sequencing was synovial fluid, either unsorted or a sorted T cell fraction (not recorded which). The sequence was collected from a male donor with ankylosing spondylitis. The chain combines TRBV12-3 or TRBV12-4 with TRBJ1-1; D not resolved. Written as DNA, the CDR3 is TGTGCCAGCAGTTTAATGGGGAACATGAACACTGAAGCTTTCTTT. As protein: CASSLMGNMNTEAFF.